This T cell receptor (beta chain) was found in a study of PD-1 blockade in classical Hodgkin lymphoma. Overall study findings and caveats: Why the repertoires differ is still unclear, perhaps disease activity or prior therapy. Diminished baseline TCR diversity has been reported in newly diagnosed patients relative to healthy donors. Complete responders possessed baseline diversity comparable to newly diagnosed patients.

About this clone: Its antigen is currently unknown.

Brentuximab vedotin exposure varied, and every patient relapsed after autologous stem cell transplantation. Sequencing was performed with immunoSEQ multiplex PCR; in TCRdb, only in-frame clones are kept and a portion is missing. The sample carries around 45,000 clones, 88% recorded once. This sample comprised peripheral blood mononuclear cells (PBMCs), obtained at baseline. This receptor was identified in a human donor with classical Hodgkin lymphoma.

The CDR3 coding sequence is TGTGCCAGCAGTGTTCTGACAGGACTTAATGAAAAACTGTTTTTT. Its protein is CASSVLTGLNEKLFF. This chain connects TRBV6-1 to TRBJ1-4; D is perhaps TRBD1 (6 bases). The V end lost 4 bases, the J end lost 4 bases, and 13 bases lay between the germline ends. This CDR3 contains 15 residues. Germline CDR1 reads MNHNS; CDR2 reads SASEGT.